This T cell receptor (beta chain) appears in the sequencing data of a study of response to subunit inactivated influenza vaccine. Overall study findings and caveats: T cells newly recruited by each seasonal influenza vaccination are few, the authors suggested.

Comments on this clonotype: The target antigen is unknown.

The CDR3 is 12 amino acids. V was pared by 4 bases and J by 6 bases, with 3 bases of the junction left unmatched. Germline loops: CDR1 SGHRS, CDR2 YFSETQ. TCRdb recomputed calls from the RT-PCR reads with MiXCR, one row per CDR3 protein. The sample carries around 480,000 distinct CDR3 sequences, over 9.5% recorded once. The sequencing here drew on PBMCs from blood, taken roughly 46 days after vaccination. This receptor was identified in a man aged 50 or older who received an inactivated influenza vaccine. The chain links TRBV5-1 to TRBJ2-7; 8 bases are shared with TRBD1. CDR3 nucleotide sequence: TGCGCCAGCAGCCACGGACAGGGCGAGCAGTACTTC. Its protein product is CASSHGQGEQYF.